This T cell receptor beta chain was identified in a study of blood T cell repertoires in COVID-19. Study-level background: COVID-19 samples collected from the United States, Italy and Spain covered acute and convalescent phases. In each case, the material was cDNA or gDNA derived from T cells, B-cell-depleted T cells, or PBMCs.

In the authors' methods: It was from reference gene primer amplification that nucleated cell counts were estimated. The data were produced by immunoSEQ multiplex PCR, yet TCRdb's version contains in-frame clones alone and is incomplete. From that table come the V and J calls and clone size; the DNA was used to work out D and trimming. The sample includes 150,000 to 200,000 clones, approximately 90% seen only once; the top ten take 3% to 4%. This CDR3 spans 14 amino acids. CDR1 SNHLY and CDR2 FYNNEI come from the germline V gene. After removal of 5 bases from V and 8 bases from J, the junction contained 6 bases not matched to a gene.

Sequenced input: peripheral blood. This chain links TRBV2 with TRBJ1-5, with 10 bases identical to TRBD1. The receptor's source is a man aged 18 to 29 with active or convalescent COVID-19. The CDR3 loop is CASSLGQGVKPQHF. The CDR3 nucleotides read TGTGCCAGCAGTCTAGGACAGGGGGTGAAGCCCCAGCATTTT.